This T cell receptor beta chain is drawn from a study of CD8+ T cells in alopecia areata (dated by TCRdb to between 2018 and 2020). The study in broad terms: Skin from C3H/HeJ donors with spontaneous alopecia (6-12 months old) was grafted onto female C3H/HeJ recipients that were roughly 7-10 weeks old. The study used high-throughput TCRbeta sequencing to examine T cell clonal expansion in alopecia areata, in both the C3H/HeJ mouse model and human patients. Human TCRbeta sequencing covered scalp tissue and sorted CD4+ and CD8+ peripheral blood T cells from patchy and totalis/universalis alopecia areata patients and healthy controls. Scalp clonality was compared across normal scalp (n=4), patchy alopecia areata scalp (n=8), and alopecia totalis/universalis scalp (n=8). The RNA source kit depended on sample type: the PAXgene miRNA kit for fixed scalp, the miRNeasy kit for PBMCs, and the RNeasy kit for mouse skin. immunoSEQ multiplex PCR using 35 Vbeta forward primers and 13 Jbeta reverse primers was used to amplify TCRbeta CDR3 regions.

The research as a whole found: Compared with normal scalp, lesional scalp, particularly in alopecia totalis/universalis, had higher clonality and more expanded CD8+ clones, which suggests antigenic drive. Scalp TCR repertoire analysis is complicated because resident alphabeta T cells in normal human skin are also sequenced, whereas mouse skin is dominated by gammadelta T cells. Shared TCR sequences between patients were less evident than in mice, which may be partly attributable to HLA diversity in the patient population.

The germline V gene (reference sequence) yields FNHDT for CDR1 and SITEND for CDR2. There are 16 amino acids in the CDR3, from cysteine to phenylalanine inclusive. Sequencing covers 36 bases of the CDR3, shown here with the frame starting at base 1. V loses 3 bases at its end and J loses 0 bases; junction bases beyond the gene matches: 5. Pooled mouse cutaneous lymph node cells were stained for CD4, CD8alpha, NKG2D, NKG2ACE and other markers and were then sorted on a BD Influx. A word on this clone: The antigen it recognizes is unknown. Here, both gene names and germline sequences come from the mouse. The read terminates 4 residues ahead of where the CDR3 ends, so the germline J gene completes it.

Receptor amplification or capture employed the immunoSEQ multiplex PCR assay. To provide template for TCR sequencing, every sample had RNA extracted and reverse transcribed into cDNA. First-strand cDNA was synthesized with SuperScript III using a 2:1 mix of oligo-dT and random hexamers. A synthetic immune receptor repertoire was used to assess amplification bias, and residual bias was removed computationally. Libraries were sequenced on Illumina HiSeq with 60 bp reads covering the CDR3, read from J toward V. The paper's processing steps were these. Raw reads were preprocessed for error removal, and CDR3 was defined according to IMGT conventions as running from the conserved cysteine to phenylalanine. Clonality was calculated as 1 minus Shannon entropy normalized by log2 of the number of productive unique TCRs. Whether each scalp clone was CD4 or CD8 was inferred by checking scalp TCRbeta sequences against the CD4 and CD8 repertoires from sorted blood. TCRdb limited this immuneACCESS table to in-frame rearrangements with V and J called. A share of clones is missing; checked studies link under half to unresolved V genes, and the rest is unexplained. That table gives V, J and clone size, and the DNA gave D and trimming. For this sample, over 250,000 clones are listed, none of them singletons. The biggest ten clones account for approximately 1.2% of the sample.

The material sequenced was CD4+ T cells sorted from a lymph node. This chain joins TRBV19 to TRBJ2-3; TRBD2 aligns with 9 central bases. The sequence was collected from a C3H/HeJ mouse with alopecia areata. The MHC haplotype of this strain is H2-k. The DNA read from the CDR3 is TGTGCCAGCAGTACGACTGGGGGCCCTAGTGCAGAA. This is translated as CASSTTGGPSAE. The whole CDR3 is CASSTTGGPSAETLYF.